Listed below are T cell receptor beta chains from one sample, sequenced in a study of vaccination and CD4 T cells after COVID-19. TCRdb re-called the PCR reads through MiXCR, storing one row per CDR3 protein. Of approximately 17,000 distinct CDR3 sequences listed, roughly 45% are singletons. Antigens of these TCRs are unknown. This sample comprised CD4+ T cells from blood, cultured in vitro, obtained after SARS-CoV-2 vaccination. The receptors derive from a human donor who had recovered from COVID-19. Each CDR3 is given with its conserved first and last residue. D genes are given only for firm matches. Clone size, where shown, is once, few, many, or a class for clones that have expanded.

>TRBV11-2|TRBJ2-5|TRBD2|-
TGTGCCAGCAGCTGGGGGGGGGAGACCCAGTACTTC
CASSWGGETQYF
>TRBV11-3|TRBJ2-3|-|few
TGTGCCAGCAGCCCAGGGGGGGAGACTACAGATACGCAGTATTTT
CASSPGGETTDTQYF
>TRBV15|TRBJ2-2|TRBD1|-
TGTGCCACCAGCGGACAGGGGGCGCGGACCGGGGAGCTGTTTTTT
CATSGQGARTGELFF
>TRBV6-1|TRBJ2-5|-|few
TGTGCCAGCAGTGAACTGGGAGAGACCCAGTACTTC
CASSELGETQYF
>TRBV7-6|TRBJ2-5|TRBD2|few
TGTGCCAGCAGCAGCGGCTTCTGGACTAGTGCGAGCCAAGAGACCCAGTACTTC
CASSSGFWTSASQETQYF
>TRBV15|TRBJ1-5|TRBD1|-
TGTGCCACCAGCAAGACAGGGGGTAATCAGCCCCAGCATTTT
CATSKTGGNQPQHF
>TRBV19|TRBJ2-2|TRBD2|-
TGTGCCAGTGGGACTAGCGGGAGTAACGGGGAGCTGTTTTTT
CASGTSGSNGELFF
>TRBV29-1|TRBJ2-7|-|-
TGCAGCGTTGAAGATGGAGACGGGAGTACCGGGCAGTACTTC
CSVEDGDGSTGQYF
>TRBV2|TRBJ1-2|-|few
TGTGCCAGCAGGCCGCATAGCGGGGGACACGGCTACACCTTC
CASRPHSGGHGYTF
>TRBV27|TRBJ1-2|TRBD1|-
TGTGCCAGCACTACAGGGGAATTGGGCTACACCTTC
CASTTGELGYTF
>TRBV11-2|TRBJ2-7|TRBD1|-
TGTGCCAGCAGCACCGGGACAGGGGGCCTCTACGAGCAGTACTTC
CASSTGTGGLYEQYF
>TRBV7-2|TRBJ1-6|-|-
TGTGCCAGCAGCTTAGACGGCTCGGGGGCCCCCCTCCACTTT
CASSLDGSGAPLHF
>TRBV19|TRBJ2-1|-|once
TGTGCCAGTAGTATAACGTTTTCTGAGCAGTTCTTC
CASSITFSEQFF
>TRBV27|TRBJ2-2|TRBD1|-
TGTGCCAGCAGAACAGGGGAGAGCGGGGAGCTGTTTTTT
CASRTGESGELFF
>TRBV29-1|TRBJ1-1|TRBD1|medium-sized
TGCAGCGCCCCGAGGGGACAGGGTTTTGGAGGGGCTGAAGCTTTCTTT
CSAPRGQGFGGAEAFF
>TRBV7-9|TRBJ2-7|-|-
TGTGCCAGCAGCTTAGACTGGGGCGACGAGCAGTACTTC
CASSLDWGDEQYF
>TRBV4-1|TRBJ1-2|-|-
TGCGCCAGCAGCCATCTTGGGGTCACGGACTACTATGGCTACACCTTC
CASSHLGVTDYYGYTF
>TRBV20-1|TRBJ2-2|-|medium-sized
TGCAGTGTTGCAGCGGGTTCGAACACCGGGGAGCTGTTTTTT
CSVAAGSNTGELFF